This T cell receptor beta chain was sequenced during a study of CD8 T cells in ankylosing spondylitis. General observations from the study: A motif in TCR beta, a set of roughly eight highly homologous variants, appeared characteristic of ankylosing spondylitis blood. Significant enrichment of disease-linked clones was reportedly seen in matched ankylosing spondylitis synovial fluid. Disease-linked clones bore a CD8+ phenotype and were relatively rare in peripheral blood.

V lost 0 bases and J 2 bases, leaving 7 bases between the germline ends. This CDR3 is built from 13 residues. CDR1 and CDR2 from the germline V gene are DFQATT and SNEGSKA (reference sequence). Many counts were recorded for this clonotype. Its specificity is not known. The TCR beta libraries were generated through quantitative 5'-RACE incorporating molecular barcodes. TCRdb redid the calling of the 5' RACE reads with MiXCR, one entry per CDR3 protein. Altogether 450,000 to 550,000 distinct CDR3 sequences are present, approximately 5.3% being singletons, with the ten largest covering under 4.5%. The sequence came from a male donor with ankylosing spondylitis. Sequencing input: blood, either unsorted or a sorted T cell fraction (not recorded which). The chain links TRBV20-1 to TRBJ1-2, with D uncertain. This chain's CDR3 is CSARDAGNYGYTF. The CDR3 region has the DNA TGCAGTGCTAGAGACGCGGGCAACTATGGCTACACCTTC.